The rows below give T cell receptor beta chains drawn from one sample of a study of cytomegalovirus exposure and HLA in healthy donors. The protocol was immunoSEQ multiplex PCR, while the TCRdb copy is restricted to in-frame clones and leaves out a portion. The repertoire has some 130,000 clones, approximately 81% of them found once; the top ten carry roughly 7.3%. The sample consisted of PBMCs. The source of these receptors is a male donor in good health and CMV-seronegative. The conserved cysteine and the conserved F or W are not part of the CDR3 here.

v_call	j_call	cdr3_aa
TRBV14	TRBJ1-4	ASSLTDSYEKLF
TRBV19	TRBJ1-5	AGGSRNQPQH
TRBV28	TRBJ1-1	ASSPPRGSEAF
TRBV19	TRBJ1-1	ASSSEAGQVHTEAF
TRBV28	TRBJ1-6	ASTPIMGQYNSPLH
TRBV11-3	TRBJ2-7	ASSYDRTSYEQY
TRBV28	TRBJ1-3	ASRPLDSFGAGNTIY
TRBV2	TRBJ2-7	ASSDAGGVAYEQY
TRBV7-9	TRBJ2-5	ASSLAQTGDETQY
TRBV28	TRBJ2-3	ASRTGLSTDTQY
TRBV6-5	TRBJ1-1	ASSWTGEGTEAF
TRBV7-9	-	ASSPTGAWDEQY
TRBV18	TRBJ2-7	ASSAPGGWLSYEQY
TRBV5-6	TRBJ1-1	ASSSPATGVVTEAF
TRBV27	TRBJ2-7	ASSLTVSYEQY
TRBV30	TRBJ1-4	AWRQWDRGRRATNEKLF
TRBV11-2	TRBJ2-2	ASSSTSGRAGELF
TRBV6-4	TRBJ2-1	ASRGGGAYNEQF
TRBV30	TRBJ2-7	AWSQDEQY
TRBV11-2	TRBJ2-7	ASSLKHGAISYEQY
TRBV6-1	TRBJ1-5	ASSRTGESNQPQH
TRBV4-3	TRBJ2-1	ASSRGLFSYNEQF
TRBV28	TRBJ1-5	ASSPTGPLAGLYGNQPQH
TRBV9	TRBJ2-3	ASSGRDFTDTQY
TRBV11-2	TRBJ2-7	ASSPGLAGLEQY
TRBV27	TRBJ2-1	ASSSPLTRGLGNEQF
TRBV7-2	TRBJ2-7	ASSLSRGTVTYEQY
TRBV7-2	TRBJ2-3	ASSPERAGGPDTQY
TRBV4-3	TRBJ1-2	ASSPSQGNYGYT
TRBV28	TRBJ2-7	ASSFDSYSYEQY
TRBV7-9	TRBJ2-5	ASSLRSKGAGQETQY
TRBV6-1	TRBJ2-3	ASSRTGTSTDTQY
TRBV27	TRBJ2-7	ASSPSSRGALYEQY
TRBV29-1	TRBJ1-5	SVATGDQPQH
TRBV5-6	TRBJ2-7	ASSLVQGTYEQY
TRBV27	TRBJ2-3	ASRRQGLASTDTQY
TRBV14	TRBJ1-6	ASSQVGGGILH
TRBV28	TRBJ2-2	ASSSGQGSGELF
TRBV5-8	TRBJ1-3	ASSPEYRGTIY
TRBV7-3	TRBJ1-2	ASSPGQGQSGGYT
TRBV7-9	TRBJ1-1	ASSLERGNTEAF
TRBV27	TRBJ1-3	ASSLSHAGNTIY
TRBV19	TRBJ1-4	ASRPGTATNEKLF
TRBV19	TRBJ2-6	ATTGGSFSGANVLT
TRBV6-6	TRBJ2-7	ASSDRDRLAEQY
TRBV5-6	TRBJ1-2	ASSSEDGYT
TRBV9	TRBJ2-3	ASSPRGGYTDTQY
TRBV5-1	TRBJ2-1	ASNLGQGDNEQF